This T cell receptor beta chain appears in the sequencing data of a study of CD8 T cells in Susac syndrome. An input of roughly 0.45 to 1 ug of RNA was subjected to reverse transcription using random hexamers. TCR beta CDR3 was amplified by immunoSEQ multiplex PCR. This amplification extended across 54 Vbeta and 13 Jbeta segments. From the immunoSEQ multiplex PCR reads, TCRdb called clonotypes with MiXCR, one entry per CDR3 protein. This sample yields around 120,000 distinct CDR3 sequences, of which roughly 94% are seen a single time; roughly 0.13% belongs to the top ten. Sequencing of TCR beta drew on CD8+ and CD4+ T cells from blood. V lost 7 bases to trimming and J lost 9 bases, with 15 bases between them. Per the germline V gene, CDR1 is GTSNPN and CDR2 is SVGIG (reference sequence). The CDR3 length is 11 residues.

Sequencing was carried out using CD4+ T cells from PBMCs. This clonotype was obtained from a human donor with multiple sclerosis. J is TRBJ1-1 and V is TRBV30, with D perhaps TRBD1 (5 bases). This chain's CDR3 is CASSGTPKAFF. CDR3 bases: TGTGCCTCCTCGGGGACCCCCAAAGCTTTCTTT. Drawing the rest from reference TRBV30 and TRBJ1-1, the complete variable domain is SQTIHQWPATLVQPVGSPLSLECTVEGTSNPNLYWYRQAAGRGLQLLFYSVGIGQISSEVPQNLSASRPQDRQFILSSKKLLLSDSGFYLCASSGTPKAFFGQGTRLTVV.